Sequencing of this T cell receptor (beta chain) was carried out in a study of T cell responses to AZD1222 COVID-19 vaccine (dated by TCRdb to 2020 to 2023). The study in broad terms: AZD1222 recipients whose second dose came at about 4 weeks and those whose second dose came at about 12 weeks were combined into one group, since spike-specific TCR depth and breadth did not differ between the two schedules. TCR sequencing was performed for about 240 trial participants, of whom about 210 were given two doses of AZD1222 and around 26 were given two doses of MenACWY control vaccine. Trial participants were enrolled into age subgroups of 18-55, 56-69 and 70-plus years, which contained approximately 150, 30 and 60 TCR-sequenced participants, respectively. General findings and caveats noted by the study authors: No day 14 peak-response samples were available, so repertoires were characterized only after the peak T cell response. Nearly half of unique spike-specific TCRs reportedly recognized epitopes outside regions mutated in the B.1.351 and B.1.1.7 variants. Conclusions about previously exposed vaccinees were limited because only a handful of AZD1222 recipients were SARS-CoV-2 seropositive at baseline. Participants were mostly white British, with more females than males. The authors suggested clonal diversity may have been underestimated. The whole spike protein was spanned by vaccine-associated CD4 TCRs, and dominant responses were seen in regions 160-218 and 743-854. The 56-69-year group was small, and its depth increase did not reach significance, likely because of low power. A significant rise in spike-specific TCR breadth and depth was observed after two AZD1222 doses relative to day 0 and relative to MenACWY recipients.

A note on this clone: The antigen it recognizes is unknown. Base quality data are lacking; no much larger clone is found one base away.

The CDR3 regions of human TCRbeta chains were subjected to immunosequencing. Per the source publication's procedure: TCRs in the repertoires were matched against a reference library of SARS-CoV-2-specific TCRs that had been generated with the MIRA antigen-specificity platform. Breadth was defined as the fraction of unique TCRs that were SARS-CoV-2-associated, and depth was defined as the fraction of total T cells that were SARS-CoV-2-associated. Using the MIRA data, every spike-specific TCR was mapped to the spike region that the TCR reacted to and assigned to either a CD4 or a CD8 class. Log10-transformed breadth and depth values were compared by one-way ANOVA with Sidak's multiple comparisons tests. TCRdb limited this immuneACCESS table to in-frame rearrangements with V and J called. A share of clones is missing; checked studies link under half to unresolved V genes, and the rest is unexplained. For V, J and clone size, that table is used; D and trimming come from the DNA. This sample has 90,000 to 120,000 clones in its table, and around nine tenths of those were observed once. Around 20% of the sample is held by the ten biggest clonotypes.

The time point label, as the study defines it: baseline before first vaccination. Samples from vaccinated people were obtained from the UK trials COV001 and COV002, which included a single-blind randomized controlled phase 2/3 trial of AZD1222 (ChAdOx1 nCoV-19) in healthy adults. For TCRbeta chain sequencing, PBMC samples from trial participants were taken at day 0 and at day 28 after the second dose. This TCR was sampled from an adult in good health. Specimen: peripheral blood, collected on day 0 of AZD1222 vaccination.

The CDR3 sequence is CASSKTRTADTQYF. In nucleotide form, the sequence is TGTGCCAGCAGCAAGACTAGGACGGCAGATACGCAGTATTTT. Here the chain combines TRBV2 and TRBJ2-3, and TRBD2 may be the D gene, going by 6 matching bases. CDR1 is given as SNHLY and CDR2 as FYNNEI, both from the germline V gene. The CDR3 starts with the cysteine, ends with the phenylalanine, and has 14 residues. Only the CDR3 portion is preserved as DNA: 42 bases, with reading frame beginning at the first base. V is shortened by 6 bases, J by 4 bases, and the region joining them spans 14 bases. The entire variable domain, with the stretches around the CDR3 drawn from the reference TRBV2 and TRBJ2-3 proteins, is EPEVTQTPSHQVTQMGQEVILRCVPISNHLYFYWYRQILGQKVEFLVSFYNNEISEKSEIFDDQFSVERPDGSNFTLKIRSTKLEDSAMYFCASSKTRTADTQYFGPGTRLTVL.